This T cell receptor (beta chain) comes out of a study of T cells in Graves' hyperthyroidism and ophthalmopathy. This clonotype was observed a few times. The source material, RNA transcripts, was used to amplify TCR beta CDR3 regions. The study used the HTBI primer set for a first-round RT-PCR of the TCR CDR3. TCRdb fed the multiplex PCR reads into MiXCR, producing one record per CDR3 protein. The data hold hundreds of thousands of distinct CDR3 sequences, with around 38% observed a single time. Hyperthyroidism in the patients, aged 18 to 65, was newly diagnosed and under 2 months in duration. PBMCs came from 9 to 10 ml fresh peripheral blood. Germline V CDR1 and CDR2: SGHTA, FQGTGA. V was shortened by 3 bases and J by 3 bases, with 9 bases between the two germline ends. There are 14 residues in the CDR3.

The chain joins TRBV7-3 to TRBJ1-3, with D hard to call. This receptor was identified in a young man with Graves' hyperthyroidism. Specimen: blood. CDR3 sequence (DNA): TGTGCCAGCAGCTTCACGGGATATGGAAACACCATATATTTT. This codes for CASSFTGYGNTIYF.